The rows below give T cell receptor beta chains drawn from one sample of a study of regulatory T cells in long-lasting Graves disease. In TCRdb, the multiplex PCR reads were re-called with MiXCR into one record per CDR3 protein. The repertoire holds approximately 460,000 distinct CDR3 sequences, with around 17% as singletons. These data are also associated with another study on T cells in Graves' hyperthyroidism and ophthalmopathy.

The sample here was peripheral blood mononuclear cells (PBMCs), taken at new diagnosis, from a patient treated with antithyroid drugs. The receptors come from a woman in her twenties or thirties with Graves disease. Each CDR3 is given with its conserved first and last residue. Each record gives: J gene, clone size, CDR3 length, D gene, V gene, CDR3 DNA, CDR3 protein. The D gene is left open where the match is weak. Clone sizes are given selectively: once, few, many, or a class where the clone is expanded.

J: TRBJ2-7; size: many; length: 15; D: TRBD1; V: TRBV27; DNA: TGTGCCAGCAGGGAATGGGGGACAGGGGGCTACGAGCAGTACTTC; CDR3: CASREWGTGGYEQYF
J: TRBJ1-6; size: few; length: 17; D: -; V: TRBV20-1; DNA: TGCAGTGCTAGCGCCATCGGGAGGGTAACATATAATTCACCCCTCCACTTT; CDR3: CSASAIGRVTYNSPLHF
J: TRBJ1-1; size: -; length: 14; D: TRBD1; V: TRBV12-3/TRBV12-4; DNA: TGTGCCAGCAGTTTTCAGGGGGCCTGGACTGAAGCTTTCTTT; CDR3: CASSFQGAWTEAFF
J: TRBJ2-1; size: -; length: 16; D: -; V: TRBV10-3; DNA: TGTGCCATACGGGGGGCCTCGGGGCTTTCCTACAATGAGCAGTTCTTC; CDR3: CAIRGASGLSYNEQFF
J: TRBJ1-1; size: -; length: 15; D: -; V: TRBV20-1; DNA: TGCAGTGCTAGAGAGGGGGATTGGGGGAACACTGAAGCTCTCTTT; CDR3: CSAREGDWGNTEALF
J: TRBJ2-3; size: -; length: 17; D: TRBD2; V: TRBV20-1; DNA: TGCAGTGCGACCGGACTAGCGGGAGGGTTGGGGACAGATACGCAGTATTTT; CDR3: CSATGLAGGLGTDTQYF
J: TRBJ1-1; size: -; length: 14; D: -; V: TRBV7-9; DNA: TGTGCCAGCAGCCCACGGGACGGAAACACTGAAGCTTTCTTT; CDR3: CASSPRDGNTEAFF
J: TRBJ1-1; size: -; length: 14; D: -; V: TRBV4-1; DNA: TGCGCCAGCACCCCCGCGGGGGAGTGGACTGAAGCTTTCTTT; CDR3: CASTPAGEWTEAFF
J: TRBJ2-4; size: many; length: 18; D: -; V: TRBV6-2/TRBV6-3; DNA: TGTGCCAGCAGTTACTCGGGTCAGGGCGTCTTAGCCAAAAACATTCAGTACTTC; CDR3: CASSYSGQGVLAKNIQYF
J: TRBJ2-5; size: many; length: 12; D: -; V: TRBV10-3; DNA: TGTGCCATCAGTGATGCCCAAGAGACCCAGTACTTC; CDR3: CAISDAQETQYF
J: TRBJ2-1; size: few; length: 14; D: TRBD2; V: TRBV7-9; DNA: TGTGCCAGCAGCCTTACTAGCGGGAGTTTGGAGCAGTTCTTC; CDR3: CASSLTSGSLEQFF
J: TRBJ1-2; size: few; length: 12; D: -; V: TRBV28; DNA: TGTGCCAGCACGCTCGCGGGGTATGGCTACACCTTC; CDR3: CASTLAGYGYTF
J: TRBJ1-1; size: many; length: 12; D: -; V: TRBV18; DNA: TGTGCCAGCTCGCGGGACGGTGCTGAAGCTTTCTTT; CDR3: CASSRDGAEAFF
J: TRBJ1-1; size: many; length: 18; D: -; V: TRBV7-8; DNA: TGTGCCAGCAGCTTAGCGCGAGTGCCGGGACGGGGAGACACTGAAGCTTTCTTT; CDR3: CASSLARVPGRGDTEAFF
J: TRBJ1-5; size: many; length: 15; D: TRBD1; V: TRBV3-1; DNA: TGTGCCAGCGGCCCGGGACAGGGCGGCTATCAGCCCCAGCATTTT; CDR3: CASGPGQGGYQPQHF
J: TRBJ1-4; size: -; length: 17; D: -; V: TRBV7-2; DNA: TGTGCCAGCAGCAGAGAGGTATTGGCGGCAGGGAGAGAAAAACTGTTTTTT; CDR3: CASSREVLAAGREKLFF
J: TRBJ2-4; size: -; length: 14; D: -; V: TRBV19; DNA: TGTGCCAGTAGTAGGGGTGGGCTGGAGAACATTCAGTACTTC; CDR3: CASSRGGLENIQYF
J: TRBJ2-2; size: few; length: 12; D: -; V: TRBV24-1; DNA: TGTGCCACCAGTGATGTCCCCGGGGAGCTGTTTTTT; CDR3: CATSDVPGELFF
J: TRBJ2-2; size: few; length: 15; D: -; V: TRBV5-6; DNA: TGTGCCAGCAGCTTTTTGGACAGACCCACCGGGGAGCTGTTTTTT; CDR3: CASSFLDRPTGELFF
J: TRBJ2-1; size: -; length: 12; D: -; V: TRBV29-1; DNA: TGCAGCGTTGAAGATGGCAGTGGGGAGCAGTTCTTC; CDR3: CSVEDGSGEQFF
J: TRBJ2-2; size: many; length: 15; D: TRBD1; V: TRBV28; DNA: TGTGCCAGCAGTTTCCCGGACAGGGCCGTCGGGGAGCTGTTTTTT; CDR3: CASSFPDRAVGELFF
J: TRBJ2-2; size: many; length: 18; D: TRBD2; V: TRBV11-2; DNA: TGTGCCAGCAGCTCCGGGACTAGCGGGAGTGGTCCCCCCGGGGAGCTGTTTTTT; CDR3: CASSSGTSGSGPPGELFF
J: TRBJ2-7; size: -; length: 13; D: -; V: TRBV20-1; DNA: TGCAGTGCTAGCCCCCGGATGACATACGAGCAGTACTTC; CDR3: CSASPRMTYEQYF